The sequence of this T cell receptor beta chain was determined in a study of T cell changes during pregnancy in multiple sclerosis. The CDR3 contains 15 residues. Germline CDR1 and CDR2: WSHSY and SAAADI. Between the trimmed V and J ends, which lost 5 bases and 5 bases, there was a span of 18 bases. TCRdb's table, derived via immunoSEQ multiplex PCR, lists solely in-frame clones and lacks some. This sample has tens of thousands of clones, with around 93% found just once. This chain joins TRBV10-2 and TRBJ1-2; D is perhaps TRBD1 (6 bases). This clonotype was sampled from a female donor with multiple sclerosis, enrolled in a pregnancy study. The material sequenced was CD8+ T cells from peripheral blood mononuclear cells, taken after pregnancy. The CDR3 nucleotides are TGCGCCAGCAGTCAAGGGGACACTCTGTGGTATGGCTACACCTTC. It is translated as CASSQGDTLWYGYTF.